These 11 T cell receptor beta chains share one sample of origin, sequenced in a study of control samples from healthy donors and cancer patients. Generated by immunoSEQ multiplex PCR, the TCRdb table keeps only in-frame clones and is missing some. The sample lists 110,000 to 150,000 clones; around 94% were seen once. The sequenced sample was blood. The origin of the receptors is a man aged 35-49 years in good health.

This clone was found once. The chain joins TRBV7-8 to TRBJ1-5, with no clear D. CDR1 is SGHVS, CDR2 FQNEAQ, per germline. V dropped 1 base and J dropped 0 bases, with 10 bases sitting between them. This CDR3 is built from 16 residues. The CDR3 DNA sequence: TGTGCCAGCAGCTTAGAAGTGGTATATAGCAATCAGCCCCAGCATTTT. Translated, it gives CASSLEVVYSNQPQHF.

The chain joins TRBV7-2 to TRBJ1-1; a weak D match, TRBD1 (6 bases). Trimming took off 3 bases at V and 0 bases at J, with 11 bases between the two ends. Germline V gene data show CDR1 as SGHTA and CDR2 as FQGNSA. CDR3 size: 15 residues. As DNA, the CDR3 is TGTGCCAGCAGCTTTCAGGGGTACATGAACACTGAAGCTTTCTTT. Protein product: CASSFQGYMNTEAFF.

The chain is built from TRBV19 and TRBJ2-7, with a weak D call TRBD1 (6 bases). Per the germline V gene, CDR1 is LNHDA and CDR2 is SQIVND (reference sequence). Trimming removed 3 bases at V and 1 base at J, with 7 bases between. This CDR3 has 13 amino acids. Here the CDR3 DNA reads TGTGCCAGTAGTATGGGACATTCCTACGAGCAGTACTTC. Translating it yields CASSMGHSYEQYF.

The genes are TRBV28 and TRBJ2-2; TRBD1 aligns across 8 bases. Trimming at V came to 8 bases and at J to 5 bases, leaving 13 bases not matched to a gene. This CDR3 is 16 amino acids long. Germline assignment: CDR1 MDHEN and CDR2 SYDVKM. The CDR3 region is CASYSGQGSGTGELFF. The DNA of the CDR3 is TGTGCCAGCTACAGTGGACAGGGATCGGGGACCGGGGAGCTGTTTTTT. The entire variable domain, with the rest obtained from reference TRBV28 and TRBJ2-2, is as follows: DVKVTQSSRYLVKRTGEKVFLECVQDMDHENMFWYRQDPGLGLRLIYFSYDVKMKEKGDIPEGYSVSREKKERFSLILESASTNQTSMYLCASYSGQGSGTGELFFGEGSRLTVL.

CDR3 sequence: CASTRGQVDTGELFF. The CDR3, as DNA: TGTGCCAGCACCAGAGGACAGGTGGACACCGGGGAGCTGTTTTTT. This chain joins TRBV27 and TRBJ2-2; 7 bases match TRBD1. The V segment lost 7 bases and the J segment 3 bases; nucleotides outside the gene matches: 8. The CDR3 is 15 amino acids. In germline, CDR1 is MNHEY, CDR2 SMNVEV (reference sequence).

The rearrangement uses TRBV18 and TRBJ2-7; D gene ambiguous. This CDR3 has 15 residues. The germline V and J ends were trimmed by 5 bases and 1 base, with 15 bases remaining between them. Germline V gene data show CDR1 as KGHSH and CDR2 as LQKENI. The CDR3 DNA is TGTGCCAGCTCAAAGACAAACGGATTATCCTACGAGCAGTACTTC. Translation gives CASSKTNGLSYEQYF.

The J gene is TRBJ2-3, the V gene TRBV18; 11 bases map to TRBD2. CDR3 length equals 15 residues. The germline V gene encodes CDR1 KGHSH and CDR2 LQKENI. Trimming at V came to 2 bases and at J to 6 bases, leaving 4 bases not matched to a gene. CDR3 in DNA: TGTGCCAGCTCACCAATAGCGGGGGGGCAGGATACGCAGTATTTT. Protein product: CASSPIAGGQDTQYF.

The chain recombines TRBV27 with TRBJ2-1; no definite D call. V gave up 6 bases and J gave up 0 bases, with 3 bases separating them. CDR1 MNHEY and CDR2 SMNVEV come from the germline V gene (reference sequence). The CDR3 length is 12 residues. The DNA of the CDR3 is TGTGCCAGCAGCATCTCCTACAATGAGCAGTTCTTC. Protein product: CASSISYNEQFF.

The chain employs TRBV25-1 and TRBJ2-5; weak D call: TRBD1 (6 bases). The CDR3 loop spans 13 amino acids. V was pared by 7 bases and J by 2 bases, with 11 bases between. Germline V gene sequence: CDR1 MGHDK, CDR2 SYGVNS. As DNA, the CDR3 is TGTGCCAGCAAATCGGACAGTCAAGAGACCCAGTACTTC. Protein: CASKSDSQETQYF.

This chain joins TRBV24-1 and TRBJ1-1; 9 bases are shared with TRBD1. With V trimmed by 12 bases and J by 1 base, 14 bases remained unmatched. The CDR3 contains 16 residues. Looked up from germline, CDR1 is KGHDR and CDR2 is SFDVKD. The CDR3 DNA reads TGTGCCGCATATTTCGGGACAGGGCAAGAGAACACTGAAGCTTTCTTT. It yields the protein CAAYFGTGQENTEAFF.

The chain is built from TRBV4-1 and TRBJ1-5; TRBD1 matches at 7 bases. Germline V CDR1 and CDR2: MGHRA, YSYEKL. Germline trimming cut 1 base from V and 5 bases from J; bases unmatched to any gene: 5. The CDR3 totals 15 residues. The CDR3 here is CASSQVWQGDQPQHF. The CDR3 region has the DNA TGCGCCAGCAGCCAAGTTTGGCAGGGGGATCAGCCCCAGCATTTT.